Following are 13 T cell receptor beta chains from one sample sequenced in a study of T cell responses to AZD1222 COVID-19 vaccine. The data were produced by immunoSEQ multiplex PCR, yet TCRdb's version contains in-frame clones alone and is incomplete. The sample holds about 66,000 clones, approximately 80% seen once. Sample: peripheral blood, taken 28 days after the second AZD1222 dose. All receptors derive from an adult who received the AZD1222 COVID-19 vaccine.

The chain couples TRBV28 to TRBJ1-2; D possibly corresponds to TRBD1 (6 bases). The CDR3 is 11 residues long. The V end lost 5 bases, the J end lost 8 bases, and 9 bases lay between the germline ends. Germline loops: CDR1 MDHEN, CDR2 SYDVKM. For the CDR3, the DNA is TGTGCCAGCAGTAGACAGGAGGGCTACACCTTC. As protein: CASSRQEGYTF.

This clone was seen a handful of times. The chain carries TRBV7-2 and TRBJ1-5; perhaps TRBD1 as D (5 bases). Germline CDR1 reads SGHTA; CDR2 reads FQGNSA. The CDR3 totals 13 residues. Trimming pared 2 bases from V and 5 bases from J, leaving 7 bases between. The CDR3 spells CASSLMGDQPQHF. The CDR3 nucleotides are TGTGCCAGCAGCTTAATGGGGGATCAGCCCCAGCATTTT.

The chain joins TRBV28 to TRBJ1-4; D is undetermined. The length of the CDR3 is 14 residues. Trimming took 4 bases from V and 7 from J, leaving 13 bases between them. Germline CDR1 MDHEN, CDR2 SYDVKM. CDR3 protein: CASSWMGFGEKLFF. The CDR3 DNA is TGTGCCAGCAGTTGGATGGGGTTTGGTGAAAAACTGTTTTTT.

The gene calls are TRBV19 and TRBJ2-7, with 7 nucleotides matching TRBD1. The germline gives CDR1 LNHDA, CDR2 SQIVND (reference sequence). The CDR3 has 15 residues. J was trimmed by 5 bases and V by 4 bases; bases with no gene match: 11. The CDR3 here is CASSRDSLNGHEQYF. In DNA form, the CDR3 reads TGTGCCAGTAGTAGGGACAGCCTAAACGGGCACGAGCAGTACTTC.

The rearrangement links TRBV6-5 to TRBJ2-7; D is perhaps TRBD1 (6 bases). Trimming removed 6 bases from V and 7 bases from J, with 10 bases in between. The CDR3 sequence is 11 residues long. Germline CDR1 is MNHEY and CDR2 is SVGAGI. The CDR3 loop reads CASSYGTEQYF. In DNA, the CDR3 is TGTGCCAGCAGCTACGGGACAGAGCAGTACTTC.

The genes are TRBV2 and TRBJ2-5, with TRBD1 matching 9 bases. Germline CDR1 reads SNHLY; CDR2 reads FYNNEI. This CDR3 spans 15 amino acids. V lost 1 base to trimming and J lost 6 bases; unmatched junction nucleotides: 6. The CDR3 spells CASSEEGTGLQTQYF. CDR3 nucleotide sequence: TGTGCCAGCAGTGAAGAAGGGACAGGGTTACAGACCCAGTACTTC.

CDR3 amino acids: CASSPADRGRGNTIYF. In nucleotides, the CDR3 is TGCGCCAGCAGCCCCGCCGACAGGGGCAGGGGAAACACCATATATTTT. The rearrangement uses TRBV5-1 and TRBJ1-3, with 8 nucleotides matching TRBD1. The CDR3 is 16 residues long. Germline loops: CDR1 SGHRS, CDR2 YFSETQ. V gave up 4 bases and J gave up 4 bases; unmatched junction bases: 10.

This clone has a single count. The V call is TRBV20-1, the J call TRBJ2-7; D might be TRBD2 (5 bases). The CDR3 is 14 residues long. Trimming removed 3 bases at V and 4 bases at J, with 16 bases between. The germline CDR1 and CDR2 sequences are DFQATT and SNEGSKA (reference sequence). DNA of the CDR3: TGCAGTGCTAGTGAGCCCGGACTTTTATACGAGCAGTACTTC. Translation: CSASEPGLLYEQYF.

CDR3 residues: CASSYADREGEQYF. The CDR3, as DNA: TGTGCCAGCAGTTACGCCGACAGGGAGGGCGAGCAGTACTTC. This chain uses TRBV6-5 with TRBJ2-7; possibly TRBD1 or TRBD2 for D (7 bases each). CDR1 is MNHEY and CDR2 is SVGAGI in the germline V gene. The CDR3 extends over 14 amino acids. The V gene lost 2 bases and the J gene lost 6 bases, with 14 bases spanning the gap.

The rearrangement uses TRBV7-2 and TRBJ1-2; weak D call: TRBD1 (5 bases). V was clipped by 5 bases and J by 4 bases, with 14 bases between them. CDR3 length: 14 residues. From germline, CDR1 is SGHTA and CDR2 FQGNSA. CDR3 sequence reads: CASSPSRGVYGYTF. DNA of the CDR3: TGTGCCAGCAGCCCTTCGAGGGGTGTCTATGGCTACACCTTC.

This chain joins TRBV7-2 and TRBJ1-6; weak D call: TRBD1 (6 bases). The CDR3 contains 14 residues. CDR1 and CDR2 (germline): SGHTA, FQGNSA. The germline V and J ends were trimmed by 3 bases and 13 bases, with 16 bases remaining between them. The CDR3 loop is CASSFQGSNWPLHF. The CDR3 nucleotides read TGTGCCAGCAGCTTCCAGGGGTCTAACTGGCCCCTCCACTTT.

The rearrangement uses TRBV28 and TRBJ1-5, with 7 bases aligning to TRBD1. J gave up 5 bases and V 2 bases, and 6 bases lay outside the gene matches. The CDR3 is 15 residues long. CDR1 MDHEN and CDR2 SYDVKM come from the germline V gene. The DNA of the CDR3 is TGTGCCAGCAGTTTAGGGACAGAGAATTATCAGCCCCAGCATTTT. This encodes CASSLGTENYQPQHF.

The rearrangement links TRBV25-1 to TRBJ1-2, with D perhaps matching TRBD1 (5 bases). CDR1 is MGHDK, CDR2 SYGVNS, per germline. CDR3 length: 16 amino acids. Trimming removed 3 bases at V and 4 bases at J, with 18 bases between. The CDR3 DNA reads TGTGCCAGCAGTGATCAGGGTCCCCTCCAGGTCTATGGCTACACCTTC. It encodes CASSDQGPLQVYGYTF.